This T cell receptor beta chain was captured by sequencing in a study of T cells in Graves' hyperthyroidism and ophthalmopathy. Ophthalmopathy patients all had a Clinical Activity Score of at least 3, a NOSPECS grade of at least 4 and disease under 3 months old. Uncontrolled infection, other autoimmune disease, pregnancy or lactation disqualified patients from enrolment. PBMCs were obtained from about 10 ml fresh peripheral blood. There are many counts of this clonotype. The antigen is unknown. Trimming removed 4 bases from V and 8 bases from J; junction bases left unmatched: 5. The CDR3 loop spans 13 amino acids. Germline V gene lookup returns CDR1 LGHDT and CDR2 YNNKEL (reference sequence). RNA transcripts were the template for amplifying TCR beta CDR3 regions. The HTBI set primed first-round TCR CDR3 RT-PCR. TCRdb reprocessed the multiplex PCR reads via MiXCR and lists one record per CDR3 protein. The data hold some 570,000 distinct CDR3 sequences, with 15% to 20% observed a single time.

General study findings and limits: Expanded thyroid clonotypes (above 0.001) were mostly also found in blood.

The chain employs TRBV3-1 and TRBJ2-1; 7 bases map to TRBD1. The sequence was collected from a woman aged 18 to 35 with Graves' ophthalmopathy. The sequenced material came from blood. The CDR3 DNA is TGTGCCAGCAGCCCCCAGGGGGATGATGAGCAGTTCTTC. Encoded protein: CASSPQGDDEQFF.